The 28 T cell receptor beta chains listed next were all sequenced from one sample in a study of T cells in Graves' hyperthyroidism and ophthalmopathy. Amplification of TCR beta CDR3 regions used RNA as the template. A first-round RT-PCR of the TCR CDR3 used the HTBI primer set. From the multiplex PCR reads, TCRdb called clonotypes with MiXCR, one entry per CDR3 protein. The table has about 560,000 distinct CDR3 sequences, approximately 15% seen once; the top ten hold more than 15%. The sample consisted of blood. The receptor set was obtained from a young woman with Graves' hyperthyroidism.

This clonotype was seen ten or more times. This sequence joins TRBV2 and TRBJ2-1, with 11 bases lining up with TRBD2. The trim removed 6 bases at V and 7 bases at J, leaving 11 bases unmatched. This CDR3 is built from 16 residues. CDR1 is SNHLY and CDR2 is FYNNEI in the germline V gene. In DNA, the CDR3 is TGTGCCAGCAGCTATATACTAGCGGGAGTGTATAATGAGCAGTTCTTC. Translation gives CASSYILAGVYNEQFF.

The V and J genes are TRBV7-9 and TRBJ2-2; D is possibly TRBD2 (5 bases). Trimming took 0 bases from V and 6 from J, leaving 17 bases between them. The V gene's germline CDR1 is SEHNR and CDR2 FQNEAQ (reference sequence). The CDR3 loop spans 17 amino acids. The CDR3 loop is CASSLATAPGISGELFF. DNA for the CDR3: TGTGCCAGCAGCTTAGCCACCGCCCCGGGGATTTCCGGGGAGCTGTTTTTT.

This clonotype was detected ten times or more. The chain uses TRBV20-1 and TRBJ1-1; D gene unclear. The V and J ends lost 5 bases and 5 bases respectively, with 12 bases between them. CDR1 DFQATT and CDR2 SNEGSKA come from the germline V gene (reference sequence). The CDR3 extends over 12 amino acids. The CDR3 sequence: CSALDSGTEAFF. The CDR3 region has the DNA TGCAGTGCTCTTGATTCGGGTACTGAAGCTTTCTTT.

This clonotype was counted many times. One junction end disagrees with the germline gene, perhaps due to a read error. The CDR3 protein is CASSRTSGANTGELFF. CDR3 in DNA: TGCGCCAGCAGCCGGACTAGCGGGGCGAACACCGGGGAGCTGTTTTTT. This chain joins TRBV19 and TRBJ2-2; TRBD2 agrees at 12 bases. The length of the CDR3 is 16 residues. Germline V CDR1 and CDR2: LNHDA, SQIVND (reference sequence).

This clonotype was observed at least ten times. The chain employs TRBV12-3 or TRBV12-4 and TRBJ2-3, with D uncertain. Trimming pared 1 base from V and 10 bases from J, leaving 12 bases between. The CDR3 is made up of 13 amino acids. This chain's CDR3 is CASSLVHRPSQYF. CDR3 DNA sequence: TGTGCCAGCAGTTTAGTCCATAGACCTTCGCAGTATTTT.

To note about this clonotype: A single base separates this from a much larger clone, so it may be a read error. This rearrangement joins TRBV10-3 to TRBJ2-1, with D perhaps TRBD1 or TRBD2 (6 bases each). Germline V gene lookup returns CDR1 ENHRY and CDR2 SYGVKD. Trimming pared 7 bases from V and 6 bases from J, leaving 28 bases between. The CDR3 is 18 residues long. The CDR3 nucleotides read TGTGCCATCACCAAACAGGATACTAGCCTCGGGGGCTTCAATGAGCAGTTCTTC. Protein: CAITKQDTSLGGFNEQFF.

CDR3 loop: CASSGGLAGAGELFF. The CDR3 region has the DNA TGTGCCAGCTCAGGGGGACTAGCGGGAGCCGGGGAGCTGTTTTTT. The chain uses TRBV18 and TRBJ2-2, with 14 bases lining up with TRBD2. Germline-derived CDR1 and CDR2 are KGHSH and LQKENI. V lost 5 bases, J lost 6 bases, and 2 bases stayed unmatched. The CDR3 is 15 residues long.

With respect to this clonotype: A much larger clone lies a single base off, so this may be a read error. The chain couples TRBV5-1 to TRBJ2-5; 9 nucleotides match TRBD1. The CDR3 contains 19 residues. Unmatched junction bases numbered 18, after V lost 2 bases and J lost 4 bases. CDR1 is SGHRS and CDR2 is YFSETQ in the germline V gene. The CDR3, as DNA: TGCGCCAGCAGCTTACCGGGACAGGGTTCTACTCCCGATCCAGAGACCCAGTACTTC. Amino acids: CASSLPGQGSTPDPETQYF.

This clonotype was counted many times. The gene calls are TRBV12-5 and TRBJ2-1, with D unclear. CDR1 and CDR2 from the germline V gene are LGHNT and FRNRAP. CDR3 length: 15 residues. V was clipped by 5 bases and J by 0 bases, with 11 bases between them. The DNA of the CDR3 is TGTGCTAGTGGTACCCCCCAGCGCTCCTACAATGAGCAGTTCTTC. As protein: CASGTPQRSYNEQFF.

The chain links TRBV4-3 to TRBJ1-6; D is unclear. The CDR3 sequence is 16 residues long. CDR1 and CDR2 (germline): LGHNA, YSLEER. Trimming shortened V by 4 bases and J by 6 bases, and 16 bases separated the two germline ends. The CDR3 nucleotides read TGCGCCAGCAGCCCTCGGTGGAACGCGCTTAATTCACCCCTCCACTTT. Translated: CASSPRWNALNSPLHF.

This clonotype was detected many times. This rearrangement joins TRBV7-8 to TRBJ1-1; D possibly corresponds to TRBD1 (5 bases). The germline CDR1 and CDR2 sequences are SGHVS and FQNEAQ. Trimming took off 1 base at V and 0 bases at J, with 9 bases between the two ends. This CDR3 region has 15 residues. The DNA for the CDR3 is TGTGCCAGCAGCTTAGTGAGACAGATGAACACTGAAGCTTTCTTT. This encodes CASSLVRQMNTEAFF.

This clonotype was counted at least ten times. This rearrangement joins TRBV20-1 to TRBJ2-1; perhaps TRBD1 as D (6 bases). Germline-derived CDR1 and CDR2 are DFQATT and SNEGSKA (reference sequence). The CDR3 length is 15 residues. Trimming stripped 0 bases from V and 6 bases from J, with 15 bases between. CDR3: CSARDSGTPFNEQFF. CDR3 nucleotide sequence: TGCAGTGCTAGAGATTCCGGGACACCATTCAATGAGCAGTTCTTC.

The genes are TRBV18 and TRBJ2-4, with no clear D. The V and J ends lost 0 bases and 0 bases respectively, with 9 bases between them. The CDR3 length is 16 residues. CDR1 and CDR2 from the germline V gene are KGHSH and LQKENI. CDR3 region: CASSPPTPLAKNIQYF. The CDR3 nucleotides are TGTGCCAGCTCACCACCGACACCGCTAGCCAAAAACATTCAGTACTTC.

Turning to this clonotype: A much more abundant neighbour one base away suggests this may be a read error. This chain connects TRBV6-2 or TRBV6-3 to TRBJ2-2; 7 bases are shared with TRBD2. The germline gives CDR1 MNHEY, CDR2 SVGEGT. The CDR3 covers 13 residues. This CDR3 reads CASSSGLGGGLFF. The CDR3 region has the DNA TGTGCCAGCAGTTCGGGGCTCGGCGGGGGGCTGTTTTTT.

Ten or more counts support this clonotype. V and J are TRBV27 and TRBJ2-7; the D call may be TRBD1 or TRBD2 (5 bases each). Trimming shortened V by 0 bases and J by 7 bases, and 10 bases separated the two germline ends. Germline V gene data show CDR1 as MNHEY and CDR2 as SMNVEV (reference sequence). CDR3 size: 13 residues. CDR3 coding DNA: TGTGCCAGCAGTTTATCGGGGACCCAAGAGCAGTACTTC. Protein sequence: CASSLSGTQEQYF.

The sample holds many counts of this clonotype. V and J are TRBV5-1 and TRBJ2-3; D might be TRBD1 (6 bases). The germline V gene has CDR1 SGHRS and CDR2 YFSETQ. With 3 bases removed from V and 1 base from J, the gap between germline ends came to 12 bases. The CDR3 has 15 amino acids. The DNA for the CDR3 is TGCGCCAGCAGCTCGGACAGACCGCGCACAGATACGCAGTATTTT. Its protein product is CASSSDRPRTDTQYF.

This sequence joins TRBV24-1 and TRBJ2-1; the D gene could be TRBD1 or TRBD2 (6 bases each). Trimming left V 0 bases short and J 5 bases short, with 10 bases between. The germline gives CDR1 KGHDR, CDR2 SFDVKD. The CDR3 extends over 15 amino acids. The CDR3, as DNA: TGTGCCACCAGTGATTTGTTGGGGGGCAACAATGAGCAGTTCTTC. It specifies CATSDLLGGNNEQFF.

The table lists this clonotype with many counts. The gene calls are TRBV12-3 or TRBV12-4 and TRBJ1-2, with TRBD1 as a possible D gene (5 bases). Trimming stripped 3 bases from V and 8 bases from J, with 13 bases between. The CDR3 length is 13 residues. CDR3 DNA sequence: TGTGCCAGCAGTTTCGGGGGAGAGGAAGGCTACACCTTC. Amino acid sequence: CASSFGGEEGYTF.

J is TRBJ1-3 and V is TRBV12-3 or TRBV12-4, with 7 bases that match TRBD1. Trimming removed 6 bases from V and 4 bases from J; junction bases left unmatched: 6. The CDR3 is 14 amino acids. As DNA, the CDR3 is TGTGCCAGCAGCGAACAGGGGACAGGAAACACCATATATTTT. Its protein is CASSEQGTGNTIYF.

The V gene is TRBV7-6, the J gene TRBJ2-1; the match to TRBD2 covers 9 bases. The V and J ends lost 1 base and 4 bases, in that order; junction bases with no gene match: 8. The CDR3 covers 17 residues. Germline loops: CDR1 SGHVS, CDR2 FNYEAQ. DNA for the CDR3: TGTGCCAGCAGCTTAGAATATGCGGGGGGGCGGTACAATGAGCAGTTCTTC. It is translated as CASSLEYAGGRYNEQFF.

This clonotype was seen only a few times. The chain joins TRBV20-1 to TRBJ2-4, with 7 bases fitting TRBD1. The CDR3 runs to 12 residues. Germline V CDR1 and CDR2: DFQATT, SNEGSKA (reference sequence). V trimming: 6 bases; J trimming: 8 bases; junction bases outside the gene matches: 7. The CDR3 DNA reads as TGCAGTGCCCTTGAACAGGGGTACATTCAGTACTTC. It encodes CSALEQGYIQYF.

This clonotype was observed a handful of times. The CDR3 is CASSEQSGRVDEQFF. The DNA for the CDR3 is TGTGCCAGCAGTGAACAGAGCGGGAGGGTGGATGAGCAGTTCTTC. The rearrangement links TRBV6-1 to TRBJ2-1; 10 nucleotides line up with TRBD2. This CDR3 region has 15 residues. Losses at the gene ends were 2 bases for V and 8 bases for J; bases not matched to a gene: 6. CDR1 MNHNS and CDR2 SASEGT come from the germline V gene.

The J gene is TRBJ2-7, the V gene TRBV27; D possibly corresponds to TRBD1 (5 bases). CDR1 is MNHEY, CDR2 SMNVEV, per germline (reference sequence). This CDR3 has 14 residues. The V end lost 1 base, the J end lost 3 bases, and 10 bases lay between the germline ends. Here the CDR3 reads CASSLFPTGYEQYF. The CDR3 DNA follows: TGTGCCAGCAGTTTATTCCCTACAGGCTACGAGCAGTACTTC.

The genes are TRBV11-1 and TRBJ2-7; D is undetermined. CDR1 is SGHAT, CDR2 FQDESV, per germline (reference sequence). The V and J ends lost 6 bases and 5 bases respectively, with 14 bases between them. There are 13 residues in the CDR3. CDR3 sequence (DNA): TGTGCCAGCAGTTATAACAGTCGCGACGAGCAGTACTTC. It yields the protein CASSYNSRDEQYF.

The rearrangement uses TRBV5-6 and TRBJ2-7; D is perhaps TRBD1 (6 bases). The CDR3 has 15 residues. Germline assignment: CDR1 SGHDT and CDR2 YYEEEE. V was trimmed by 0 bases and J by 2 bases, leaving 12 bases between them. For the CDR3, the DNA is TGTGCCAGCAGCTTGGGTCGGGGACATCCCTACGAGCAGTACTTC. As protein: CASSLGRGHPYEQYF.

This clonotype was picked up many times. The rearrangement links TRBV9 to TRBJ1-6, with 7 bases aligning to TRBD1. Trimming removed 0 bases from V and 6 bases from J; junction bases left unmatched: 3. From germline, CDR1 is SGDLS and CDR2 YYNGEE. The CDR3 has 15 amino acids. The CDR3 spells CASSVAGTANSPLHF. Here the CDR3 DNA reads TGTGCCAGCAGCGTAGCCGGGACAGCTAATTCACCCCTCCACTTT.

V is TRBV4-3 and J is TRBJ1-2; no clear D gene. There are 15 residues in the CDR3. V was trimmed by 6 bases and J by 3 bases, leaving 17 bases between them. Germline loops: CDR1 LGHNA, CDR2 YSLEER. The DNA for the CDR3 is TGCGCCAGCAGTATTTGGAGGGCGGGTGACTATGGCTACACCTTC. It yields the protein CASSIWRAGDYGYTF.

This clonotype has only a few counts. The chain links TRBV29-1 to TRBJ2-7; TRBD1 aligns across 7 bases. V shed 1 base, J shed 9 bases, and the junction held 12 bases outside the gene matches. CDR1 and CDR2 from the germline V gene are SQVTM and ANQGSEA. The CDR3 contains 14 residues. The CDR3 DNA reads TGCAGCGTTGAAGCTCCCGGGACAGCGGACGGGCAGTACTTC. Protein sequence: CSVEAPGTADGQYF.